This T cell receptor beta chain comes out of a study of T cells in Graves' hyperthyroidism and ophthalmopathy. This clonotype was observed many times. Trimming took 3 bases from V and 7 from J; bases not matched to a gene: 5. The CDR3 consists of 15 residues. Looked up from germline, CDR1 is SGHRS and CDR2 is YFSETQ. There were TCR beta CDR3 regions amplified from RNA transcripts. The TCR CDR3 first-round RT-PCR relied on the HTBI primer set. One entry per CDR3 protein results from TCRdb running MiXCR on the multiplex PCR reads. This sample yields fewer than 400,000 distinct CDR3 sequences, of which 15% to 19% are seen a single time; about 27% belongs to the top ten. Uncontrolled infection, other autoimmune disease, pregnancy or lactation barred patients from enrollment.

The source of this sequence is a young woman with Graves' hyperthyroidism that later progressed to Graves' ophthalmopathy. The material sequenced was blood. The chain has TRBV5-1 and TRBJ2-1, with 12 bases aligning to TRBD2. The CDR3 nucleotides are TGCGCCAGCAGCTGGACTAGCGGGGCTGGGAATGAGCAGTTCTTC. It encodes CASSWTSGAGNEQFF.